This note documents a single T cell receptor (beta chain) sequence. This specimen belongs to a study of blood T cell repertoires in COVID-19. As for the study in general: Nucleic acid was either cDNA or gDNA, and it came from T cells, B-cell-depleted T cells, or PBMCs.

V lost 3 bases and J lost 7; bases outside the gene matches: 9. The CDR3 totals 15 residues. CDR1 and CDR2 (germline): KGHSH, LQKENI. Sequencing was performed with immunoSEQ multiplex PCR; in TCRdb, only in-frame clones are kept and a portion is missing. The table lists about 160,000 clones, around 90% of them singletons. The sequence was obtained from a man aged 60-69 years with acute or convalescent COVID-19. The specimen was peripheral blood. The chain carries TRBV18 and TRBJ1-1, with 9 bases fitting TRBD1. In DNA form, the CDR3 reads TGTGCCAGCTCACCCGGGACAGGGCGTTTGGTTGAAGCTTTCTTT. The encoded protein is CASSPGTGRLVEAFF.